These 10 T cell receptor beta chains share one sample of origin, sequenced in a study of T cells in tuberculosis. Libraries were prepared by immunoSEQ multiplex PCR; TCRdb keeps only in-frame clonotypes and omits some of them. The sample consists of 40,000 to 50,000 clones, around 95% of them appearing once. The sequencing input was PBMCs. These receptors all stem from a donor aged 10-35 years with latent tuberculosis or without tuberculosis infection.

This chain links TRBV6-5 with TRBJ2-3; D may be TRBD1 (6 bases). From germline, CDR1 is MNHEY and CDR2 SVGAGI. This CDR3 is 15 amino acids long. V gave up 6 bases and J gave up 10 bases, with 23 bases separating them. The CDR3 protein is CASSSEGNRVIAQYF. As DNA, the CDR3 is TGTGCCAGCAGCTCTGAGGGCAACAGGGTAATTGCGCAGTATTTT.

V gene TRBV11-2 combines with J gene TRBJ1-6; D gene uncertain. Germline values: CDR1 SGHAT, CDR2 FQNNGV. The CDR3 has 17 residues. V dropped 1 base and J dropped 0 bases, with 10 bases sitting between them. CDR3 DNA: TGTGCCAGCAGCTTAGTAGGTGGGAGCTCCTATAATTCACCCCTCCACTTT. Protein product: CASSLVGGSSYNSPLHF.

CDR3 coding DNA: TGTGCCAGCAGCGTGGGCGGGGGGAAAAACAATGAGCAGTTCTTC. Protein product: CASSVGGGKNNEQFF. This sequence joins TRBV9 and TRBJ2-1, with TRBD2 matching over 8 bases. The CDR3 totals 15 residues. J was trimmed by 5 bases and V by 2 bases; bases with no gene match: 6. Per the germline V gene, CDR1 is SGDLS and CDR2 is YYNGEE.

The rearrangement joins TRBV27 to TRBJ1-1, with D uncertain. Germline values: CDR1 MNHEY, CDR2 SMNVEV (reference sequence). The V end lost 8 bases, the J end lost 1 base, and 5 bases lay between the germline ends. The CDR3 contains 11 residues. CDR3 region: CASGPNTEAFF. The DNA of the CDR3 is TGTGCCAGCGGCCCGAACACTGAAGCTTTCTTT.

Concerning this clone itself: This is likely a read error, given that the CDR3 carries no conserved phenylalanine or tryptophan at its end. Because the CDR3's place on the DNA is in doubt, the DNA is left out and the CDR3 is given as listed by TCRdb. The J gene is TRBJ1-1, the V gene TRBV6-1. 12 amino acids form the CDR3, both terminal residues included. Germline CDR1 is MNHNS and CDR2 is SASEGT. CDR3 region: CASSESGGPDYV.

The V and J genes are TRBV11-2 and TRBJ1-1; the D gene is possibly TRBD1 (6 bases). Germline lookup yields CDR1 SGHAT and CDR2 FQNNGV. Trimming took 3 bases from V and 6 from J, leaving 20 bases between them. CDR3 length: 16 residues. Here the CDR3 reads CASSLIIGGKGAEAFF. The CDR3 DNA is TGTGCCAGCAGCTTGATAATTGGGGGAAAGGGGGCTGAAGCTTTCTTT.

This chain connects TRBV9 to TRBJ2-7; tentatively, D is TRBD1 (5 bases). CDR1 and CDR2 from the germline V gene are SGDLS and YYNGEE. Trimming removed 4 bases at V and 6 bases at J, with 20 bases between. The CDR3 consists of 15 residues. The CDR3 region is CASSPMLDSTGEQYF. The CDR3 DNA follows: TGTGCCAGCAGCCCCATGCTTGACAGTACCGGCGAGCAGTACTTC.

Here the CDR3 reads CASSLETGLAFYEQYF. Written as DNA, the CDR3 is TGTGCCAGCAGCTTAGAGACGGGACTAGCTTTCTACGAGCAGTACTTC. The rearrangement joins TRBV11-2 to TRBJ2-7, with 9 bases matching TRBD2. CDR3 length: 16 residues. The V gene's germline CDR1 is SGHAT and CDR2 FQNNGV. The V gene end was trimmed by 0 bases and the J gene end by 3 bases; junction bases not matched to a gene: 6.

The V gene is TRBV7-6, the J gene TRBJ2-2, with 7 positions matching TRBD2. V shed 4 bases, J shed 0 bases, and the junction held 8 bases outside the gene matches. This CDR3 region has 17 residues. CDR1 is SGHVS, CDR2 FNYEAQ, per germline. The CDR3 DNA follows: TGTGCCAGCAGCTGGGGGGGATACTTAACGAACACCGGGGAGCTGTTTTTT. Translated, it gives CASSWGGYLTNTGELFF.

This rearrangement joins TRBV7-2 to TRBJ2-7, with TRBD1 matching 7 bases. In germline, CDR1 is SGHTA, CDR2 FQGNSA. This CDR3 contains 15 residues. V dropped 0 bases and J dropped 2; count of bases not matched to a gene: 4. The CDR3 here is CASSLAKGAAYEQYF. The CDR3 DNA is TGTGCCAGCAGCTTAGCGAAGGGGGCTGCCTACGAGCAGTACTTC. Supplemented by reference TRBV7-2 and TRBJ2-7, the full variable domain reads GAGVSQSPSNKVTEKGKDVELRCDPISGHTALYWYRQSLGQGLEFLIYFQGNSAPDKSGLPSDRFSAERTGGSVSTLTIQRTQQEDSAVYLCASSLAKGAAYEQYFGPGTRLTVT.